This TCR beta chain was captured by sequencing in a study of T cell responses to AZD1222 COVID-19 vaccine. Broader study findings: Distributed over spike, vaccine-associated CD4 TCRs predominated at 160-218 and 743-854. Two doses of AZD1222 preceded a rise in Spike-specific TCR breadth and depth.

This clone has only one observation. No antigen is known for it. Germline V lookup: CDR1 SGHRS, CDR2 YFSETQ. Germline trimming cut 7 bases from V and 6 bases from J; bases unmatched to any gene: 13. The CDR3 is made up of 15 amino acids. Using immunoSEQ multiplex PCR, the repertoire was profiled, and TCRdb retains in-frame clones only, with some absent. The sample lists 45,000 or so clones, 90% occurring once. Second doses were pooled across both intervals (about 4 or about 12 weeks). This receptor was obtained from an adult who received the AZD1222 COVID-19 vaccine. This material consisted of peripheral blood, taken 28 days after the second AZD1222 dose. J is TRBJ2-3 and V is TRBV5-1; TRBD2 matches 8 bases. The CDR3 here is CASSEAGGTTDTQYF. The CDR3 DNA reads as TGCGCCAGCTCTGAGGCGGGGGGTACTACGGATACGCAGTATTTT.